A single sample gave rise to the 4 T cell receptor beta chains below, sequenced in a study of blood T cell repertoires in COVID-19. Data came from immunoSEQ multiplex PCR; TCRdb stores just in-frame clones and leaves some out. The top ten clones hold around 5.1% of a sample with under 200,000 clones, over 70% of them seen once. The sample comprised PBMCs or T cells enriched from blood (not recorded which). These receptors came from a woman aged 40 to 50 with acute COVID-19.

V usage is TRBV12-3 or TRBV12-4 and J usage is TRBJ1-2; D not resolved. The V and J ends lost 3 bases and 1 base respectively, with 6 bases between them. The length of the CDR3 is 13 residues. This CDR3 is CASSLGINYGYTF. The CDR3 coding sequence is TGTGCCAGCAGTTTGGGCATTAACTATGGCTACACCTTC.

V and J are TRBV6-5 and TRBJ1-4, with D perhaps matching TRBD1 (6 bases). Trimming took off 5 bases at V and 5 bases at J, with 15 bases between the two ends. Germline-derived CDR1 and CDR2 are MNHEY and SVGAGI. CDR3 size: 15 residues. CDR3 coding DNA: TGTGCCAGCAGTACCCGGACAGACTTCAATGAAAAACTGTTTTTT. Its protein is CASSTRTDFNEKLFF.

In regard to this clone: Other DNA sequences in this sample translate to the same CDR3. V is TRBV6-5 and J is TRBJ1-4; D remains unclear. In germline, CDR1 is MNHEY, CDR2 SVGAGI. V lost 8 bases and J lost 0, with 10 bases in between. This CDR3 is built from 14 residues. CDR3 region: CASSTGATNEKLFF. The CDR3 DNA reads TGTGCCAGCTCTACCGGGGCAACTAATGAAAAACTGTTTTTT.

This clone was found a few times. The rearrangement links TRBV19 to TRBJ1-5; D is perhaps TRBD1 (6 bases). Germline V CDR1 and CDR2: LNHDA, SQIVND (reference sequence). V lost 3 bases and J 2 bases, leaving 14 bases between the germline ends. The CDR3 runs to 16 residues. DNA of the CDR3: TGTGCCAGTAGTATCTTACAGGGTTTGGGCAATCAGCCCCAGCATTTT. Translation gives CASSILQGLGNQPQHF.